This T cell receptor beta chain was sequenced for a study of T-cell memory formation after mild COVID-19. The CDR3 has 13 amino acids. Trimming removed 3 bases at V and 6 bases at J, with 9 bases between. TCRdb redid the calling of the 5' RACE reads with MiXCR, one entry per CDR3 protein. The sample has 550,000 to 650,000 distinct CDR3 sequences, around 15% seen once; the top ten hold around 8.1%. Sequencing was done on a sample of PBMCs or a T cell subset sorted from them (not recorded which). This chain links TRBV12-3 or TRBV12-4 with TRBJ2-4; D gene unclear. This TCR was sampled from an adult woman who had mild COVID-19 (a few samples of this study predate the infection). Cell type and time point are not known. The DNA for the CDR3 is TGTGCCAGCAGTTTCGCCACGATAAACATTCAGTACTTC. Translation gives CASSFATINIQYF.